This T cell receptor beta chain was captured by sequencing in a study of OX40 agonist ivuxolimab in advanced cancers. About the study: Males comprised over 80% of the group, whose mean age was about 60 years (range 23 to 79).

Assay used: immunoSEQ multiplex PCR; TCRdb lists only in-frame clones, some missing. The sample lists about 40,000 clones, around 88% occurring once. This clone has just one count. Its antigen remains unknown. Study-wide points: CD4+ and CD8+ blood T cells expanded clonally by week 6 at 0.1 to 3.0 mg/kg. Antigens targeted by the expanded peripheral T cells were not determined.

Trimming shortened V by 3 bases and J by 1 base, and 10 bases separated the two germline ends. This CDR3 comprises 15 residues. The germline CDR1 and CDR2 sequences are SGHVS and FQNEAQ. The clonotype originates from an adult with an advanced solid tumor such as melanoma, head and neck, liver or kidney cancer. The rearrangement uses TRBV7-8 and TRBJ1-5; D possibly corresponds to TRBD1 (5 bases). The sequences come from CD4+ or CD8+ T cells sorted from blood, collected in a trial of the OX40 agonist ivuxolimab. The CDR3 region is CASSFGRESNQPQHF. The CDR3 region has the DNA TGTGCCAGCAGCTTCGGCAGGGAGAGCAATCAGCCCCAGCATTTT.